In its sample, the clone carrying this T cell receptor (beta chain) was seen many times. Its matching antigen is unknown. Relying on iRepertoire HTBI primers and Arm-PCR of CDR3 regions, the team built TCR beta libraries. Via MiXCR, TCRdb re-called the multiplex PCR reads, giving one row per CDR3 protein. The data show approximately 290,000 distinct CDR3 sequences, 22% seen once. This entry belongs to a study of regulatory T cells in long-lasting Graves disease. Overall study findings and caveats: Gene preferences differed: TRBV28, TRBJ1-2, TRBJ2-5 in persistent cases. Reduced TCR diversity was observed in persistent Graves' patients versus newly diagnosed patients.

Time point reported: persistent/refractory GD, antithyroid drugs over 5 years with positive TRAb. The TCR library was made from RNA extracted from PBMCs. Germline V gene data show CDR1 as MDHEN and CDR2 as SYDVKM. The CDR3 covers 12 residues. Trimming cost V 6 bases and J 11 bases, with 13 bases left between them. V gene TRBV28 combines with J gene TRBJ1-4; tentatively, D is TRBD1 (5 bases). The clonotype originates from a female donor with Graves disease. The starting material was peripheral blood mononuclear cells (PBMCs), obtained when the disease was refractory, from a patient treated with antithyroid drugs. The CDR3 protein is CASRDIQGKLFF. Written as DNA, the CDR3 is TGTGCCAGCAGGGACATTCAGGGCAAACTGTTTTTT.